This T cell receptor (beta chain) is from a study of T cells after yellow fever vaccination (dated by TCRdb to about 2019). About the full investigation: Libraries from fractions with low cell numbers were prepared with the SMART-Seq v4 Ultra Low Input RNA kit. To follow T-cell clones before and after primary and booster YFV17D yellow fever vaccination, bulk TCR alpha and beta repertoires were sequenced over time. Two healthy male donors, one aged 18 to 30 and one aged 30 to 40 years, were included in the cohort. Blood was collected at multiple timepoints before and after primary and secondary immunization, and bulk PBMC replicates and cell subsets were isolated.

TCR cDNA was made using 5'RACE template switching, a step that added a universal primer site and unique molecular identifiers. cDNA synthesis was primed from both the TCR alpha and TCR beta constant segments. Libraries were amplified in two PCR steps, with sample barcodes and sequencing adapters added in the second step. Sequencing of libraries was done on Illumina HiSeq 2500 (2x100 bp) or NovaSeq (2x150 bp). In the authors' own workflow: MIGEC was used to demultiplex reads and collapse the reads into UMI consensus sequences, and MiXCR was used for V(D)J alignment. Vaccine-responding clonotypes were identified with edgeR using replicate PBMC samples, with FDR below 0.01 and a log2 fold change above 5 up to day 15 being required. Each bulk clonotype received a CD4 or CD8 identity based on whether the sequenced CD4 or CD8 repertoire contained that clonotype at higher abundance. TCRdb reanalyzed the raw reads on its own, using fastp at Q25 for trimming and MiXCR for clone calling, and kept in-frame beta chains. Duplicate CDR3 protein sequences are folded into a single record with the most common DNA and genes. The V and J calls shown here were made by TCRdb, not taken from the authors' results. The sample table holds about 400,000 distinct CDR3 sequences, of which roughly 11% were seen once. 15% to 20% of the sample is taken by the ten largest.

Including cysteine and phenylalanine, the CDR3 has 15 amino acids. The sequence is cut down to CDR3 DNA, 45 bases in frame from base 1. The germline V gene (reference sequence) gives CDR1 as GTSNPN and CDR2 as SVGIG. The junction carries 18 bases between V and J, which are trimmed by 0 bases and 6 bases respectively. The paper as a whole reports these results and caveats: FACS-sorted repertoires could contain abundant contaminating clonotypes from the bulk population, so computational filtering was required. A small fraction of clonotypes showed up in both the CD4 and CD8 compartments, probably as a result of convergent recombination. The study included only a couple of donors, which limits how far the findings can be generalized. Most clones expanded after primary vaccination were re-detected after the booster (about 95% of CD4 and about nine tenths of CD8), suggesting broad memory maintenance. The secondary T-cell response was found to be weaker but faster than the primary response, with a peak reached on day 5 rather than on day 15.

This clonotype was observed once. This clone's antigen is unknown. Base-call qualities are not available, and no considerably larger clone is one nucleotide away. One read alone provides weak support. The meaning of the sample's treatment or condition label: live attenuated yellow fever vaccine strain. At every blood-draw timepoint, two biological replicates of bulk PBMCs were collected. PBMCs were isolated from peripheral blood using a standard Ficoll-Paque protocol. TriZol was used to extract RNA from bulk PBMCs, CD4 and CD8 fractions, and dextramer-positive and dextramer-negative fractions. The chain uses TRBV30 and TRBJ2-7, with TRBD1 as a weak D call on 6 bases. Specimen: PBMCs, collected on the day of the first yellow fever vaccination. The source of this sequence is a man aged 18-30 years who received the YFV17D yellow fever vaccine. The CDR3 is CAWSVGTPWIGEQYF. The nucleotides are TGTGCCTGGAGTGTAGGGACACCCTGGATAGGCGAGCAGTACTTC.